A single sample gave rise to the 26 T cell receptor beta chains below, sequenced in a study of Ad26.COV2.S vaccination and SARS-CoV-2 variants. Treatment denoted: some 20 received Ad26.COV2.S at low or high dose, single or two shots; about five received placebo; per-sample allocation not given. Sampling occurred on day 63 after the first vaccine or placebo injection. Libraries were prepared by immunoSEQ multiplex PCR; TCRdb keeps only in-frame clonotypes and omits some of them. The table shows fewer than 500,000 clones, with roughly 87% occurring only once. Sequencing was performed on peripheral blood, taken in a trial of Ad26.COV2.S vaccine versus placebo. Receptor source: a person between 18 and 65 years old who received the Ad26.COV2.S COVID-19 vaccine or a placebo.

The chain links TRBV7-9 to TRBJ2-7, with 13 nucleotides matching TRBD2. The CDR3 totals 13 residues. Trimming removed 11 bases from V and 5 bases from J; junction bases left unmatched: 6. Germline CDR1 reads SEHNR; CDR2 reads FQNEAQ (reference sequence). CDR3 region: CASGLAGENEQYF. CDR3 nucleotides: TGTGCCTCAGGACTAGCGGGAGAAAACGAGCAGTACTTC.

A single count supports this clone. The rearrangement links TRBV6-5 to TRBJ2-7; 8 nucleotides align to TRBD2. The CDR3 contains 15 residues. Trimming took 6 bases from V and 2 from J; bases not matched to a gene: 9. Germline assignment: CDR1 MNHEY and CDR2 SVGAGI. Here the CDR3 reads CASSLFAGGTYEQYF. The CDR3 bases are TGTGCCAGCAGCCTCTTTGCGGGAGGTACCTACGAGCAGTACTTC.

The CDR3 reads CASSFVRSSYNEQFF. Here the CDR3 DNA reads TGTGCCAGCAGTTTTGTAAGGAGCTCCTACAATGAGCAGTTCTTC. V and J are TRBV6-2 or TRBV6-3 and TRBJ2-1; D not resolved. The V and J ends lost 4 bases and 0 bases respectively, with 10 bases between them. CDR3 length: 15 amino acids. CDR1 MNHEY and CDR2 SVGEGT come from the germline V gene.

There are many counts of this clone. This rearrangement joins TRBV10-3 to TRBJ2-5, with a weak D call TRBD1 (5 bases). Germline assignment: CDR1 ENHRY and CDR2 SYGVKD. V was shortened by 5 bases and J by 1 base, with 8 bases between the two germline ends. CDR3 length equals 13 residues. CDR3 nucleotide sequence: TGTGCCATCAGTAGGGGTGCCCAAGAGACCCAGTACTTC. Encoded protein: CAISRGAQETQYF.

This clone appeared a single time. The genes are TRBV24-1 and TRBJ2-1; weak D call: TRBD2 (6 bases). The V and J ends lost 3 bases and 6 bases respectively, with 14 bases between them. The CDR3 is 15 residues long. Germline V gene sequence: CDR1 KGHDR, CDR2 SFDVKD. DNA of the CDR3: TGTGCCACCAGTGATGGAGGGTCGGGCAGCAATGAGCAGTTCTTC. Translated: CATSDGGSGSNEQFF.

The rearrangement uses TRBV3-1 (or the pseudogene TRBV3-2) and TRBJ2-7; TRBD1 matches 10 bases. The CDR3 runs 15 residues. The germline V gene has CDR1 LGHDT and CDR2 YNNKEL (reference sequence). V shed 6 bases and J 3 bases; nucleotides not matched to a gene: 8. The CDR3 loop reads CASRPGTGVCYEQYF. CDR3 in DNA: TGTGCCAGCAGACCCGGGACAGGGGTATGCTACGAGCAGTACTTC.

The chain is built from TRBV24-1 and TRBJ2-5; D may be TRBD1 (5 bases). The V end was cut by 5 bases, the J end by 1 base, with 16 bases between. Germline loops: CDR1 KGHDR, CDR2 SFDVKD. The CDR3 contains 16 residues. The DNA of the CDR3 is TGTGCCACCAGTGGCCCCCCAGGACACCTCCAAGAGACCCAGTACTTC. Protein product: CATSGPPGHLQETQYF.

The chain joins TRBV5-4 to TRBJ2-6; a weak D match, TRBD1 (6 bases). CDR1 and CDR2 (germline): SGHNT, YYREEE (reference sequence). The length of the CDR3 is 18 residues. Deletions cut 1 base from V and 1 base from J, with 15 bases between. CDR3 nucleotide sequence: TGTGCCAGCAGCTTGTGGGGTAGGGGGTGGTCTGGGGCCAACGTCCTGACTTTC. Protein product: CASSLWGRGWSGANVLTF.

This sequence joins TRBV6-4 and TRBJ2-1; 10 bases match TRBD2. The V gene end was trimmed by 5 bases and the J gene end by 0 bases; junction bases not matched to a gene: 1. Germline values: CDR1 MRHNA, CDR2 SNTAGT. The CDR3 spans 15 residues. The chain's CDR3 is CASSPSGSSYNEQFF. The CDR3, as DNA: TGTGCCAGCAGTCCTAGCGGGAGCTCCTACAATGAGCAGTTCTTC.

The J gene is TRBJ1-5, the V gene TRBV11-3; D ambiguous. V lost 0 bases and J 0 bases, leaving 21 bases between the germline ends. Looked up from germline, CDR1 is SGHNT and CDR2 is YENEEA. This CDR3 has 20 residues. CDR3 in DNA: TGTGCCAGCAGCTTAGATCGGTCTGCTAAGGCGACTTATAGCAATCAGCCCCAGCATTTT. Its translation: CASSLDRSAKATYSNQPQHF.

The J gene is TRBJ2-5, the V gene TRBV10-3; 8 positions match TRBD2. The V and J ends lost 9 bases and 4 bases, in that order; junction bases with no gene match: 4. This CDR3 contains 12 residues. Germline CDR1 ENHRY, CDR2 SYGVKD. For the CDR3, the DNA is TGTGCCATTACTAGCGGTGGAGAGACCCAGTACTTC. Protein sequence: CAITSGGETQYF.

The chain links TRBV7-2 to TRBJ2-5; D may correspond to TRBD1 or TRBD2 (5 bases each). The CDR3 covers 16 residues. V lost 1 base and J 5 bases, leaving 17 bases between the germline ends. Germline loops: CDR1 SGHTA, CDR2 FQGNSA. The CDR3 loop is CASSLGMGVRSETQYF. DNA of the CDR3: TGTGCCAGCAGCTTAGGGATGGGGGTAAGGTCGGAGACCCAGTACTTC. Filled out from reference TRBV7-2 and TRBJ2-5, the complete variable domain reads GAGVSQSPSNKVTEKGKDVELRCDPISGHTALYWYRQSLGQGLEFLIYFQGNSAPDKSGLPSDRFSAERTGGSVSTLTIQRTQQEDSAVYLCASSLGMGVRSETQYFGPGTRLLVL.

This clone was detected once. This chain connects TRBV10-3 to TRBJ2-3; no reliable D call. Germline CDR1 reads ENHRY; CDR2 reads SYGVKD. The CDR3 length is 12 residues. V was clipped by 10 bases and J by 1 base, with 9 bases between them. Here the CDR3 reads CATTTGTDTQYF. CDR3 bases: TGTGCCACGACGACCGGCACAGATACGCAGTATTTT.

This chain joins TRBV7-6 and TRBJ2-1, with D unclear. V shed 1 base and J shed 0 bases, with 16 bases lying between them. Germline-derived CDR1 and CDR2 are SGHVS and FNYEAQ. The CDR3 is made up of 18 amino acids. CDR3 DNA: TGTGCCAGCAGCTTAGGAGGTCTGGGGAATGGCTCCTACAATGAGCAGTTCTTC. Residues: CASSLGGLGNGSYNEQFF.

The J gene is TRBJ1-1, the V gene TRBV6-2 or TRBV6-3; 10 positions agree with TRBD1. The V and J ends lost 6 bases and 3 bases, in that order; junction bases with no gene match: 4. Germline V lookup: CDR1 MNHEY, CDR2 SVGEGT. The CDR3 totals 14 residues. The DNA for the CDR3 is TGTGCCAGCAGCGGGGGACAGGGGTACACTGAAGCTTTCTTT. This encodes CASSGGQGYTEAFF.

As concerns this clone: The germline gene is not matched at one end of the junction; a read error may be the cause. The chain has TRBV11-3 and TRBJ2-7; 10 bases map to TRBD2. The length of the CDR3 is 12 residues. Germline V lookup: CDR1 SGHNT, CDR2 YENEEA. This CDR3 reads CASSLTPAGGHF. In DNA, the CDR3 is TGTGCCAGCAGCTTAACCCCAGCGGGAGGGCACTTC.

The CDR3 nucleotides read TGTGCCAGCAGTGCCACGGTGGGCACAGATACGCAGTATTTT. The encoded protein is CASSATVGTDTQYF. The chain combines TRBV6-2 or TRBV6-3 with TRBJ2-3, with D hard to call. V lost 5 bases, J lost 1 base, and 10 bases lay in between. The CDR3 totals 14 residues. Germline CDR1 is MNHEY and CDR2 is SVGEGT.

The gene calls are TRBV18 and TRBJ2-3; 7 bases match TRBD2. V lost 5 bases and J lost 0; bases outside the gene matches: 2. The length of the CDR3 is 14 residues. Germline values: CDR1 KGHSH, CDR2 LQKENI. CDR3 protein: CASSGTTSTDTQYF. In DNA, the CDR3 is TGTGCCAGCTCAGGGACTACGAGCACAGATACGCAGTATTTT.

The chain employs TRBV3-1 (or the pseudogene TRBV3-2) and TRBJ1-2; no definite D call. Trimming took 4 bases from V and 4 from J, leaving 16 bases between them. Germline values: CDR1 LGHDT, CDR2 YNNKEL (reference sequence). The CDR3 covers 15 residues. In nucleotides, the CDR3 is TGTGCCAGCAGCCCGACAATACAAGGCGGCTATGGCTACACCTTC. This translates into CASSPTIQGGYGYTF.

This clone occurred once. In DNA form, the CDR3 reads TGTGCCAGCAGCGACTATAGCGGGTACGAGCAGTACTTC. Protein: CASSDYSGYEQYF. This chain connects TRBV7-9 to TRBJ2-7; 7 bases are shared with TRBD2. The CDR3 length is 13 residues. The V and J ends lost 5 bases and 4 bases, in that order; junction bases with no gene match: 5. The germline V gene has CDR1 SEHNR and CDR2 FQNEAQ (reference sequence). Full variable domain (missing parts from reference TRBV7-9 and TRBJ2-7): DTGVSQNPRHKITKRGQNVTFRCDPISEHNRLYWYRQTLGQGPEFLTYFQNEAQLEKSRLLSDRFSAERPKGSFSTLEIQRTEQGDSAMYLCASSDYSGYEQYFGPGTRLTVT.

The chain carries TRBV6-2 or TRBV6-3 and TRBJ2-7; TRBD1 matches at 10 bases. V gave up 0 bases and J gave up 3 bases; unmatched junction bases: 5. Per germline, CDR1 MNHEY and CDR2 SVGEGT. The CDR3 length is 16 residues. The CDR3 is CASSYSGTGVYYEQYF. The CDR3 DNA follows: TGTGCCAGCAGTTACTCCGGGACAGGGGTTTACTACGAGCAGTACTTC.

The CDR3 region has the DNA TGTGCCAGCTCACCAGAGTCTCGCGTCCTTCAGCGGGATAGGTACTACAATGAGCAGTTCTTC. Protein product: CASSPESRVLQRDRYYNEQFF. The chain employs TRBV18 and TRBJ2-1; 7 bases match TRBD2. The CDR3 sequence is 21 residues long. Losses at the gene ends were 2 bases for V and 3 bases for J; bases not matched to a gene: 22. CDR1 KGHSH and CDR2 LQKENI come from the germline V gene.

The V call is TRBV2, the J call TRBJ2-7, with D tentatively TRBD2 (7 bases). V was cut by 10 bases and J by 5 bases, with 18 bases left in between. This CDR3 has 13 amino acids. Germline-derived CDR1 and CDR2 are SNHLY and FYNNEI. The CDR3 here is CATRGAPLDEQYF. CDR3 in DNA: TGTGCCACCCGGGGGGCTCCTCTCGACGAGCAGTACTTC.

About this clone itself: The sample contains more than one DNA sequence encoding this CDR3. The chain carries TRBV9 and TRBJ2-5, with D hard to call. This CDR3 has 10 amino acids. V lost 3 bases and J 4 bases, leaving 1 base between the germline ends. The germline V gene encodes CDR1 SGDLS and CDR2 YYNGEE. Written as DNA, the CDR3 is TGTGCCAGCAGCGGAGAGACCCAGTACTTC. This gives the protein CASSGETQYF.

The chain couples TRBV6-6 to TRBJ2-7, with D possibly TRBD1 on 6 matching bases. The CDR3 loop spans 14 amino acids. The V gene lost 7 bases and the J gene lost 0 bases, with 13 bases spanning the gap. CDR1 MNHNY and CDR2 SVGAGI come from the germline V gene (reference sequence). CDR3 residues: CASTEWGPSYEQYF. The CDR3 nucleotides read TGTGCCAGCACCGAGTGGGGGCCCTCCTACGAGCAGTACTTC.

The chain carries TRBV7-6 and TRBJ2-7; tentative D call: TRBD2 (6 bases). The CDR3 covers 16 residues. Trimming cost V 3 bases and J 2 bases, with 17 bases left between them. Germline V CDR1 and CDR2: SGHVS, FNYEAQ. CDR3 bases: TGTGCCAGCAGCTTTCGGGCCGGAGCGGGCGCCTACGAGCAGTACTTC. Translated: CASSFRAGAGAYEQYF.